Shown below are 25 T cell receptor beta chains from a single sample sequenced in a study of blood T cell repertoires in COVID-19. TCRdb's copy holds only in-frame clones and misses some; the assay was immunoSEQ multiplex PCR. Of approximately 50,000 clones listed, around 84% are singletons. The sequenced material came from peripheral blood. These receptor sequences come from an older man with active COVID-19.

The chain links TRBV4-1 to TRBJ1-2; D is possibly TRBD1 (6 bases). The V end lost 3 bases, the J end lost 4 bases, and 12 bases lay between the germline ends. The CDR3 consists of 14 residues. In germline, CDR1 is MGHRA, CDR2 YSYEKL. The CDR3 sequence: CASSQTGPPYGYTF. Written as DNA, the CDR3 is TGCGCCAGCAGCCAGACAGGACCCCCCTATGGCTACACCTTC.

In this sample, this clone is large. The chain uses TRBV7-2 and TRBJ1-2; 10 bases map to TRBD1. Losses at the gene ends were 4 bases for V and 5 bases for J; bases not matched to a gene: 1. Looked up from germline, CDR1 is SGHTA and CDR2 is FQGNSA. There are 13 residues in the CDR3. CDR3 nucleotide sequence: TGTGCCAGCAGCTCGGGACAGGGGTATGGCTACACCTTC. This translates into CASSSGQGYGYTF.

V and J are TRBV7-2 and TRBJ1-6, with D tentatively TRBD1 (5 bases). Per germline, CDR1 SGHTA and CDR2 FQGNSA. Trimming shortened V by 5 bases and J by 5 bases, and 10 bases separated the two germline ends. The CDR3 is made up of 14 amino acids. The chain's CDR3 is CASSPRGNNSPLHF. Written as DNA, the CDR3 is TGTGCCAGCAGCCCTAGGGGCAATAATTCACCCCTCCACTTT.

The chain carries TRBV6-6 and TRBJ2-7, with D perhaps TRBD2 (7 bases). The CDR3 is 15 amino acids. The V end lost 4 bases, the J end lost 0 bases, and 13 bases lay between the germline ends. Germline-derived CDR1 and CDR2 are MNHNY and SVGAGI (reference sequence). Here the CDR3 DNA reads TGTGCCAGCAGTTTCGGGGGGCCAGGCTCCTACGAGCAGTACTTC. It translates to CASSFGGPGSYEQYF.

This clone was detected only a few times. V usage is TRBV19 and J usage is TRBJ1-6, with 9 bases lining up with TRBD1. V lost 7 bases to trimming and J lost 10 bases; unmatched junction nucleotides: 8. The CDR3 runs 14 residues. Germline values: CDR1 LNHDA, CDR2 SQIVND (reference sequence). The CDR3 loop reads CASTPGDRDSPLHF. The CDR3 region has the DNA TGTGCCAGTACCCCAGGGGACAGGGACTCACCCCTCCACTTT.

The chain recombines TRBV3-1 (or the pseudogene TRBV3-2) with TRBJ2-3; no reliable D call. CDR1 is LGHDT and CDR2 is YNNKEL in the germline V gene (reference sequence). The CDR3 is 15 residues long. Between the trimmed V and J ends, which lost 0 bases and 0 bases, there was a span of 7 bases. CDR3 DNA sequence: TGTGCCAGCAGCCAAGAACTGTATAGCACAGATACGCAGTATTTT. Translated: CASSQELYSTDTQYF.

V gene TRBV7-9 combines with J gene TRBJ2-7; TRBD2 agrees at 8 bases. The germline V gene has CDR1 SEHNR and CDR2 FQNEAQ (reference sequence). There are 13 residues in the CDR3. V lost 5 bases to trimming and J lost 5 bases; unmatched junction nucleotides: 5. This CDR3 reads CASSQAGVDEQYF. The CDR3, as DNA: TGTGCCAGCAGCCAAGCGGGAGTGGACGAGCAGTACTTC.

The CDR3 reads CASSPESSGNTIYF. The CDR3 DNA is TGTGCCAGCTCACCAGAGAGCTCTGGAAACACCATATATTTT. V and J are TRBV18 and TRBJ1-3; unclear D gene. Trimming cost V 2 bases and J 0 bases, with 5 bases left between them. Per the germline V gene, CDR1 is KGHSH and CDR2 is LQKENI. The CDR3 has 14 residues.

V usage is TRBV7-9 and J usage is TRBJ2-1; TRBD1 matches at 7 bases. Germline CDR1 reads SEHNR; CDR2 reads FQNEAQ (reference sequence). Germline trimming cut 5 bases from V and 7 bases from J; bases unmatched to any gene: 11. The CDR3 extends over 15 amino acids. The CDR3 loop is CASSPRQGKGNEQFF. CDR3 DNA: TGTGCCAGCAGCCCCAGACAGGGTAAGGGGAATGAGCAGTTCTTC. The whole variable domain, filled in from reference TRBV7-9 and TRBJ2-1, reads DTGVSQNPRHKITKRGQNVTFRCDPISEHNRLYWYRQTLGQGPEFLTYFQNEAQLEKSRLLSDRFSAERPKGSFSTLEIQRTEQGDSAMYLCASSPRQGKGNEQFFGPGTRLTVL.

The chain combines TRBV4-2 with TRBJ2-1; 14 nucleotides line up with TRBD2. Germline V gives CDR1 LGHNA, CDR2 YNFKEQ. V shed 4 bases, J shed 0 bases, and the junction held 17 bases outside the gene matches. The CDR3 has 22 residues. Here the CDR3 reads CASSRPGLAGAGKTNSYNEQFF. The CDR3 nucleotides are TGTGCCAGCAGCCGTCCGGGACTAGCGGGAGCCGGCAAGACCAACTCCTACAATGAGCAGTTCTTC.

The table lists this clone with a count of one. The chain links TRBV27 to TRBJ2-5, with 11 bases identical to TRBD2. V shed 6 bases and J 2 bases; nucleotides not matched to a gene: 5. Per the germline V gene, CDR1 is MNHEY and CDR2 is SMNVEV (reference sequence). The CDR3 spans 15 residues. In DNA, the CDR3 is TGTGCCAGCAGCGAATTAGCGGGAGGGCAAGAGACCCAGTACTTC. Amino acids: CASSELAGGQETQYF.

The gene calls are TRBV19 and TRBJ1-4, with D tentatively TRBD1 (5 bases). This CDR3 has 13 residues. V was shortened by 7 bases and J by 7 bases, with 13 bases between the two germline ends. Looked up from germline, CDR1 is LNHDA and CDR2 is SQIVND (reference sequence). The DNA of the CDR3 is TGTGCCAGTAATAGGGGTTTCGGTGAAAAACTGTTTTTT. Translated: CASNRGFGEKLFF. The entire variable domain, with the rest obtained from reference TRBV19 and TRBJ1-4, is as follows: DGGITQSPKYLFRKEGQNVTLSCEQNLNHDAMYWYRQDPGQGLRLIYYSQIVNDFQKGDIAEGYSVSREKKESFPLTVTSAQKNPTAFYLCASNRGFGEKLFFGSGTQLSVL.

The chain employs TRBV3-1 (or the pseudogene TRBV3-2) and TRBJ2-1, with 9 bases that match TRBD2. Germline lookup yields CDR1 LGHDT and CDR2 YNNKEL (reference sequence). Trimming cost V 0 bases and J 3 bases; bases outside gene matches: 15. The CDR3 loop spans 20 amino acids. The CDR3 bases are TGTGCCAGCAGCCAAGAAAAGCTAGCGGGGAGAAGGTCCCTCTACAATGAGCAGTTCTTC. Its protein is CASSQEKLAGRRSLYNEQFF.

The rearrangement uses TRBV3-1 (or the pseudogene TRBV3-2) and TRBJ2-5; 12 bases align to TRBD2. In germline, CDR1 is LGHDT, CDR2 YNNKEL (reference sequence). The CDR3 runs to 15 residues. Unmatched junction bases numbered 2, after V lost 1 base and J lost 5 bases. CDR3 bases: TGTGCCAGCAGCCAAGCCCTAGCGGGAGGGGAGACCCAGTACTTC. Translated: CASSQALAGGETQYF.

This rearrangement joins TRBV27 to TRBJ1-1; D is possibly TRBD1 (6 bases). The CDR3 length is 13 residues. The germline CDR1 and CDR2 sequences are MNHEY and SMNVEV (reference sequence). Trimming took off 5 bases at V and 1 base at J, with 8 bases between the two ends. The DNA of the CDR3 is TGTGCCAGCAGTCTACAGGGGAACACTGAAGCTTTCTTT. Translation gives CASSLQGNTEAFF.

CDR3 amino acids: CASSPREGPGNTIYF. For the CDR3, the DNA is TGCGCCAGCAGCCCCAGGGAGGGTCCTGGAAACACCATATATTTT. The V gene is TRBV4-1, the J gene TRBJ1-3; the D gene is possibly TRBD1 (5 bases). This CDR3 has 15 amino acids. Germline CDR1 reads MGHRA; CDR2 reads YSYEKL. Trimming cost V 4 bases and J 2 bases, with 12 bases left between them.

The J gene is TRBJ2-3, the V gene TRBV4-2, with D maybe TRBD2 (5 bases). CDR1 is LGHNA and CDR2 is YNFKEQ in the germline V gene. CDR3 length: 14 residues. The V end was cut by 0 bases, the J end by 6 bases, with 10 bases between. The CDR3 DNA reads TGTGCCAGCAGCCAAGATATCCGAGGGGATACGCAGTATTTT. Amino acid sequence: CASSQDIRGDTQYF.

The V call is TRBV4-3, the J call TRBJ2-2, with 8 bases aligning to TRBD2. CDR1 and CDR2 from the germline V gene are LGHNA and YSLEER. CDR3 length equals 18 residues. The V and J ends lost 4 bases and 1 base, in that order; junction bases with no gene match: 11. CDR3 residues: CASSPRHTSGGNTGELFF. Here the CDR3 DNA reads TGCGCCAGCAGCCCTCGACATACTAGCGGAGGGAACACCGGGGAGCTGTTTTTT.

The chain employs TRBV6-5 and TRBJ1-3; D is uncertain. Trimming cost V 7 bases and J 0 bases, with 13 bases left between them. Germline CDR1 reads MNHEY; CDR2 reads SVGAGI. This CDR3 has 15 residues. The CDR3 here is CASTPRFSSGNTIYF. CDR3 in DNA: TGTGCCAGCACCCCTCGGTTTAGCTCTGGAAACACCATATATTTT.

V and J are TRBV7-6 and TRBJ2-5, with a weak D call TRBD2 (6 bases). V was cut by 1 base and J by 5 bases, with 14 bases left in between. CDR1 SGHVS and CDR2 FNYEAQ come from the germline V gene. The CDR3 runs to 15 residues. Written as DNA, the CDR3 is TGTGCCAGCAGCTTAGGGTCGGGGGTGATGGAGACCCAGTACTTC. Protein product: CASSLGSGVMETQYF. The whole variable domain, remainder taken from reference TRBV7-6 and TRBJ2-5, is GAGVSQSPRYKVTKRGQDVALRCDPISGHVSLYWYRQALGQGPEFLTYFNYEAQQDKSGLPNDRFSAERPEGSISTLTIQRTEQRDSAMYRCASSLGSGVMETQYFGPGTRLLVL.

CDR3 sequence (DNA): TGTGCCAGCAGCCAAAACAGGGGCTACGAGCAGTACTTC. Its protein is CASSQNRGYEQYF. V and J are TRBV7-3 and TRBJ2-7; 7 nucleotides match TRBD1. Germline assignment: CDR1 SGHTA and CDR2 FQGTGA. The CDR3 extends over 13 amino acids. V gave up 5 bases and J gave up 3 bases; unmatched junction bases: 4.

This clone was counted once. This chain uses TRBV27 with TRBJ2-6; D might be TRBD1 (6 bases). The CDR3 has 16 amino acids. V lost 4 bases and J 3 bases, leaving 13 bases between the germline ends. Germline-derived CDR1 and CDR2 are MNHEY and SMNVEV (reference sequence). The CDR3 bases are TGTGCCAGCAGTTCACCAGGGGAAGGTGGGGCCAACGTCCTGACTTTC. Encoded protein: CASSSPGEGGANVLTF.

The chain uses TRBV7-2 and TRBJ1-5, with TRBD1 identical over 7 bases. V dropped 1 base and J dropped 6; count of bases not matched to a gene: 0. The CDR3 sequence is 13 residues long. Germline CDR1 is SGHTA and CDR2 is FQGNSA. Here the CDR3 reads CASSLDRGQPQHF. DNA of the CDR3: TGTGCCAGCAGCTTAGACAGGGGTCAGCCCCAGCATTTT.

This clone was seen a few times. In DNA form, the CDR3 reads TGTGCCAGCAGCTTCGAACAGGGTGGCGAGCAGTACTTC. Its protein product is CASSFEQGGEQYF. J is TRBJ2-7 and V is TRBV5-4; D may be TRBD1 (6 bases). This CDR3 comprises 13 residues. V dropped 2 bases and J dropped 6 bases, with 12 bases sitting between them. Germline loops: CDR1 SGHNT, CDR2 YYREEE (reference sequence).

J is TRBJ2-7 and V is TRBV6-5; 9 nucleotides align to TRBD2. This CDR3 has 16 amino acids. Per the germline V gene, CDR1 is MNHEY and CDR2 is SVGAGI. Trimming removed 7 bases from V and 7 bases from J; junction bases left unmatched: 17. CDR3 bases: TGTGCCAGCACCTACTCGCTGCCGGGACTAGCTGGGGAGCAGTACTTC. This translates into CASTYSLPGLAGEQYF.